The rows below give T cell receptor beta chains drawn from one sample of a study of read filtering for tumor transcriptome and immune sequencing. TCRdb reprocessed the reads via MiXCR and lists one record per CDR3 protein. Of some 40,000 distinct CDR3 sequences listed, around 15% were seen once; the top ten hold roughly 18%. Input material: a population of CD138-negative cells sorted from bone marrow. The receptors come from a donor at least 40 years old with multiple myeloma. The CDR3 runs from the conserved cysteine through the conserved F or W. The D gene is left open where the match is weak. Rows may omit the clone size; those that give it use once, few, many or a size class.

d_call,clone_size,v_call,j_call,cdr3_aa,cdr3_nt
NA,many,TRBV29-1,TRBJ1-1,CSAGNTEAFF,TGCAGCGCGGGGAACACTGAAGCTTTCTTT
NA,many,TRBV4-2,TRBJ2-5,CASSQEEKRETQYF,TGTGCCAGCAGCCAAGAAGAAAAACGGGAGACCCAGTACTTC
NA,many,TRBV7-9,TRBJ1-1,CASSMAGNTEAFF,TGTGCCAGCAGCATGGCAGGGAACACTGAAGCTTTCTTT
NA,large,TRBV5-4,TRBJ1-4,CASGGGPFNEKLFF,TGTGCCAGCGGGGGCGGACCTTTTAATGAAAAACTGTTTTTT
NA,many,TRBV7-8,TRBJ2-4,CASRHDGGGENIQYF,TGTGCCAGCAGACACGATGGCGGTGGCGAAAACATTCAGTACTTC
NA,many,TRBV20-1,TRBJ1-4,CSVVGEKLFF,TGCAGTGTGGTCGGAGAAAAACTGTTTTTT
TRBD1,many,TRBV7-9,TRBJ1-2,CASSHRDRETNYGYTF,TGTGCCAGCAGTCACCGGGACAGGGAAACTAACTATGGCTACACCTTC
NA,NA,TRBV28,TRBJ2-5,CASSLMCQGSQETQYF,TGTGCCAGCAGTTTAATGTGTCAGGGGTCCCAAGAGACCCAGTACTTC
TRBD1,many,TRBV20-1,TRBJ2-7,CSASSTGTVSYEQYF,TGCAGTGCTAGCTCCACCGGGACAGTTTCCTACGAGCAGTACTTC
TRBD2,many,TRBV4-2,TRBJ2-3,CASRDVAGKGTDTQYF,TGTGCCAGCAGAGATGTAGCGGGGAAGGGAACAGATACGCAGTATTTT
TRBD1,many,TRBV3-1,TRBJ1-2,CASSLTGQAKGYTF,TGTGCCAGCAGCCTAACCGGACAGGCGAAAGGCTACACCTTC
NA,many,TRBV7-9,TRBJ1-4,CASSLAGPHEKLFF,TGTGCCAGCAGCTTAGCAGGGCCTCATGAAAAACTGTTTTTT
NA,many,TRBV5-6,TRBJ2-1,CASSSYTARSLFF,TGTGCCAGCAGCTCTTATACGGCTAGAAGTCTGTTCTTC
NA,many,TRBV20-1,TRBJ2-3,CSAGVTDTQYF,TGCAGTGCGGGGGTCACAGATACGCAGTATTTT
TRBD1,NA,TRBV7-8,TRBJ2-2,CASGLRGGIGELFF,TGTGCCAGCGGCCTACGAGGGGGCATCGGGGAGCTGTTTTTT